This TCR beta chain was recovered during a study of beta chain features in type 1 diabetes. Germline V gives CDR1 GTSNPN, CDR2 SVGIG (reference sequence). The V gene lost 3 bases and the J gene lost 1 base, with 15 bases spanning the gap. This CDR3 contains 15 residues. Each sorted fraction was over 95% pure. Isolated RNA was reverse transcribed in full, so expressed TCRB transcripts were sequenced. Using immunoSEQ multiplex PCR, the repertoire was profiled, and TCRdb retains in-frame clones only, with some absent. The profile shows about 170,000 clones, less than 9.5% of them singletons. A few counts support this clone. Its antigen is still unknown. Whole-study results and caveats: Moderate yet significant TCRB CDR3 shortening was seen in Type 1 diabetes patients in all four CD4+ subsets. The study notes PCR might favor shorter templates equally in patients and controls.

The TCR originated in a woman aged 40 to 49 with type 1 diabetes. The gene calls are TRBV30 and TRBJ2-5; D is perhaps TRBD2 (6 bases). Sequenced: central memory CD4+ T cells from blood. CDR3 sequence: CAWRERRGGQETQYF. CDR3 sequence (DNA): TGTGCCTGGAGAGAAAGAAGGGGAGGCCAAGAGACCCAGTACTTC.